A selection of T cell receptor beta chains follows, all from one sample in a study of CD8 T cells in ankylosing spondylitis. TCRdb used MiXCR to reprocess the 5' RACE reads, holding one entry per CDR3 protein. The profile shows about 280,000 distinct CDR3 sequences, over 15% of them singletons. Material for sequencing was blood, either unsorted or a sorted T cell fraction (not recorded which). These receptors were taken from a male donor with ankylosing spondylitis or in good health (not recorded which). CDR3s include the opening cysteine and the closing phenylalanine or tryptophan. The D gene is left open where the match is weak. The size of a clone is reported for some rows only, either as once, few or many, or as a class for expanded clones.

TRBJ1-2 | many | TRBV12-3/TRBV12-4 | TRBD1 | CASSRTGDGYTF | TGTGCCAGCAGTCGGACAGGTGATGGCTACACCTTC
TRBJ1-2 | - | TRBV6-5 | - | CASSSGQYYGYTF | TGTGCCAGCAGTTCGGGGCAATACTATGGCTACACCTTC
TRBJ1-6 | few | TRBV10-3 | - | CAISESWTENSPLHF | TGTGCCATCAGTGAGTCCTGGACAGAAAATTCACCCCTCCACTTT
TRBJ2-5 | - | TRBV20-1 | - | CSASEGYQETQYF | TGCAGTGCTAGCGAGGGATACCAAGAGACCCAGTACTTC
TRBJ1-1 | few | TRBV18 | TRBD1 | CASSSGTVRVNTEAFF | TGTGCCAGCTCATCGGGGACAGTTAGGGTGAACACTGAAGCTTTCTTT
TRBJ2-5 | few | TRBV24-1 | TRBD1 | CATSDPGTGRETQYF | TGTGCCACCAGTGATCCTGGGACAGGCCGAGAGACCCAGTACTTC
TRBJ2-4 | many | TRBV12-3/TRBV12-4 | - | CASSFSGAKNIQYF | TGTGCCAGCAGTTTCTCTGGAGCCAAAAACATTCAGTACTTC
TRBJ2-4 | - | TRBV29-1 | TRBD2 | CSVEEGGNIQYF | TGCAGCGTTGAAGAGGGGGGGAACATTCAGTACTTC
TRBJ1-2 | - | TRBV4-2 | - | CASSQNNGYTF | TGTGCCAGCAGCCAGAACAATGGCTACACCTTC
TRBJ2-1 | few | TRBV28 | - | CASSSLVLAPYNEQFF | TGTGCCAGCAGCAGTTTAGTGCTAGCGCCCTACAATGAGCAGTTCTTC
TRBJ2-3 | - | TRBV2 | TRBD2 | CASVREAGTDTQYF | TGTGCCAGCGTCCGGGAGGCAGGTACAGATACGCAGTATTTT
TRBJ2-2 | few | TRBV5-1 | TRBD1 | CASSMTGSTGELFF | TGCGCCAGCAGCATGACAGGGAGCACCGGGGAGCTGTTTTTT
TRBJ2-4 | few | TRBV20-1 | - | CSAWPANIQYF | TGCAGTGCCTGGCCCGCAAACATTCAGTACTTC
TRBJ1-6 | - | TRBV5-1 | TRBD1 | CASSRIFRQGDYNSPLHF | TGCGCCAGCAGCAGAATTTTCCGACAGGGCGACTATAATTCACCCCTCCACTTT
TRBJ2-5 | few | TRBV20-1 | TRBD1 | CSARGQVRQETQYF | TGCAGTGCTAGGGGACAGGTACGACAAGAGACCCAGTACTTC
TRBJ1-2 | few | TRBV28 | TRBD1 | CASKWDSPVSGYTF | TGTGCCAGCAAGTGGGACAGCCCCGTCTCAGGCTACACCTTC
TRBJ1-3 | few | TRBV5-1 | - | CASSLEVGGPGNTIYF | TGCGCCAGCAGCTTGGAAGTTGGGGGGCCTGGAAACACCATATATTTT
TRBJ1-1 | many | TRBV6-1 | - | CASVKTEMNTEAFF | TGTGCCAGCGTCAAGACGGAGATGAACACTGAAGCTTTCTTT
TRBJ1-2 | few | TRBV20-1 | - | CSARDGYGYTF | TGCAGCGCTCGGGACGGCTATGGCTACACCTTC
TRBJ2-3 | many | TRBV12-3/TRBV12-4 | - | CASRYTDTQYF | TGTGCCAGCAGGTACACAGATACGCAGTATTTT
TRBJ2-2 | few | TRBV7-6 | - | CASSPPGANTGELFF | TGTGCCAGCAGCCCACCAGGGGCGAACACCGGGGAGCTGTTTTTT
TRBJ1-4 | - | TRBV5-1 | - | CASSPIGQNEKLFF | TGCGCCAGCAGCCCTATCGGGCAAAATGAAAAACTGTTTTTT
TRBJ1-1 | few | TRBV12-3/TRBV12-4 | TRBD1 | CASRRQGLPNTEAFF | TGTGCCAGCAGACGACAGGGATTGCCGAACACTGAAGCTTTCTTT
TRBJ1-4 | few | TRBV5-1 | - | CASSLELQGWTNEKLFF | TGCGCCAGCAGCTTGGAGCTTCAGGGGTGGACTAATGAAAAACTGTTTTTT
TRBJ2-3 | - | TRBV5-6 | - | CASGLRPDTQYF | TGTGCCAGCGGACTACGCCCAGATACGCAGTATTTT
TRBJ2-1 | - | TRBV5-1 | TRBD2 | CASSPGTSGANNEQFF | TGCGCCAGCAGCCCCGGGACTAGCGGGGCGAACAATGAGCAGTTCTTC
TRBJ1-1 | few | TRBV12-3/TRBV12-4 | - | CASSLRGGNTEAFF | TGTGCCAGCAGTTTGAGAGGAGGGAACACTGAAGCTTTCTTT
TRBJ2-2 | few | TRBV10-3 | TRBD2 | CAISEPGLAGKPGTGELFF | TGTGCCATCAGTGAGCCGGGACTAGCGGGGAAACCGGGGACCGGGGAGCTGTTTTTT
TRBJ2-5 | few | TRBV5-1 | - | CASSLSYGAAETQYF | TGCGCCAGCAGCTTGAGTTATGGGGCGGCAGAGACCCAGTACTTC
TRBJ1-1 | few | TRBV10-3 | - | CAISELSLDGTEAFF | TGTGCCATCAGTGAGTTGTCCCTCGACGGCACTGAAGCTTTCTTT
TRBJ1-3 | few | TRBV6-2/TRBV6-3 | - | CATSTPGNTIYF | TGTGCCACCAGTACCCCCGGAAACACCATATATTTT
TRBJ1-4 | few | TRBV18 | - | CASSPVGTTNEKLFF | TGTGCCAGCTCCCCGGTCGGAACAACTAATGAAAAACTGTTTTTT
TRBJ1-2 | - | TRBV15 | - | CATSSPRGVQDYGYTF | TGTGCCACCAGCAGCCCCCGTGGGGTTCAAGACTATGGCTACACCTTC
TRBJ2-3 | many | TRBV12-3/TRBV12-4 | - | CASSQLGSTDTQYF | TGTGCCAGCAGTCAACTAGGGAGCACAGATACGCAGTATTTT
TRBJ2-2 | - | TRBV5-4 | - | CASSLEGTHTGELFF | TGTGCCAGCAGCTTGGAGGGGACCCACACCGGGGAGCTGTTTTTT
TRBJ2-1 | many | TRBV29-1 | TRBD2 | CSVEASGGQFF | TGCAGCGTTGAGGCTAGCGGGGGGCAGTTCTTC
TRBJ1-1 | - | TRBV3-1 | - | CASSQRDGTEAFF | TGTGCCAGCAGCCAAAGGGATGGCACTGAAGCTTTCTTT